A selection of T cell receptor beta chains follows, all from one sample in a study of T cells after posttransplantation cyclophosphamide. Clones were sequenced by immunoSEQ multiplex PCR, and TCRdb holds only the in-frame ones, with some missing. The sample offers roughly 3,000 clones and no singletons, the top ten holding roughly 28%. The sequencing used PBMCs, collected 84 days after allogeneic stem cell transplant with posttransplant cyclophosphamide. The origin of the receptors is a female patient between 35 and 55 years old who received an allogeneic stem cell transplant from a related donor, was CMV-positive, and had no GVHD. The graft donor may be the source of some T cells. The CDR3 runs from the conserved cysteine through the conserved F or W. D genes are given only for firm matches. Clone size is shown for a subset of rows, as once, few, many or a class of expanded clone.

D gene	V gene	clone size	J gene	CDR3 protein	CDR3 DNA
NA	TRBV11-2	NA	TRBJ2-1	CASRGQVSNEQFF	TGTGCCAGCAGGGGACAAGTTTCGAATGAGCAGTTCTTC
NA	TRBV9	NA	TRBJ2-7	CASIFKQETAYEQYF	TGTGCCAGTATTTTCAAACAGGAGACGGCATACGAGCAGTACTTC
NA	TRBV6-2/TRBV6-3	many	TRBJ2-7	CASSHRTGLYEQYF	TGTGCCAGCAGCCATCGGACCGGACTCTACGAGCAGTACTTC
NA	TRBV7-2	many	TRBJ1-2	CASTYDRNYGYTF	TGTGCCAGCACCTACGACAGGAACTATGGCTACACCTTC
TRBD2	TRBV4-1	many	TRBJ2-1	CTSSQEIAGTNNEQFF	TGCACCAGCAGCCAAGAAATAGCGGGGACCAACAATGAGCAGTTCTTC
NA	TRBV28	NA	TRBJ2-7	CASSPLGGGAGEQYF	TGTGCCAGCAGTCCCCTAGGGGGGGGCGCAGGCGAGCAGTACTTC
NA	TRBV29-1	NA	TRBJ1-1	CSVELRVKGTEAFF	TGCAGCGTTGAGTTACGGGTCAAGGGGACTGAAGCTTTCTTT
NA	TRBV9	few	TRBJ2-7	CASSFKQETAYEQYF	TGTGCCAGCAGCTTCAAACAGGAGACGGCCTACGAGCAGTACTTC
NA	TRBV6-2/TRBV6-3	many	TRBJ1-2	CASSYPTSYTF	TGTGCCAGCAGTTACCCGACAAGCTACACCTTC
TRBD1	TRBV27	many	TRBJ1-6	CASSLGTGGRSPLHF	TGTGCCAGCAGTTTAGGGACAGGGGGACGCTCACCCCTCCACTTT
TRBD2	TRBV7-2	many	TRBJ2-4	CASSLVLGLAGDAKNIQYF	TGTGCCAGCAGCTTAGTACTAGGTCTAGCGGGGGACGCCAAAAACATTCAGTACTTC
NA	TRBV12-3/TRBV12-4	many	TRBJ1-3	CASSLLPQAFSGNTIYF	TGTGCCAGCAGCCTTTTGCCTCAAGCTTTCTCTGGAAACACCATATATTTT
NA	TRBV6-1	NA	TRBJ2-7	CASSEAHTGINYEQYF	TGTGCCAGCAGTGAAGCGCACACGGGGATAAACTACGAGCAGTACTTC
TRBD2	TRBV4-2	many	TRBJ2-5	CASSQEGNVAGGRETQYF	TGTGCCAGCAGCCAAGAAGGGAATGTGGCGGGGGGGCGGGAGACCCAGTACTTC
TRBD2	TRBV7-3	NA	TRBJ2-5	CASSTTGTSQETQYF	TGTGCCAGCAGCACGACCGGGACTAGTCAAGAGACCCAGTACTTC
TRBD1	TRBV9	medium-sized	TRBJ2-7	CASSDGQGLNEQYF	TGTGCCAGCAGCGACGGACAGGGGCTCAACGAGCAGTACTTC
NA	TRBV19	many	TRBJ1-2	CASSIQGRAYGYTF	TGTGCCAGTAGTATCCAAGGCAGGGCGTATGGCTACACCTTC
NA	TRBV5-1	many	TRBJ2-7	CASSLEHYSYEQYF	TGCGCCAGCAGCTTGGAACACTACTCCTACGAGCAGTACTTC
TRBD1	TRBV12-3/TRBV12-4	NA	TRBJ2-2	CASSLWRTGSTGELFF	TGTGCCAGCAGTCTCTGGCGGACAGGGTCCACCGGGGAGCTGTTTTTT
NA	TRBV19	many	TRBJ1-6	CASSDSDNSPLHF	TGTGCCAGTAGTGACAGCGATAATTCACCCCTCCACTTT
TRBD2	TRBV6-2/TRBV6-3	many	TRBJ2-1	CASSNGLAGFYNEQFF	TGTGCCAGCAGTAACGGACTAGCGGGGTTCTACAATGAGCAGTTCTTC
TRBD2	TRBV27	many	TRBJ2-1	CASSTSGSYNEQFF	TGTGCCAGCAGCACTAGCGGGTCCTACAATGAGCAGTTCTTC
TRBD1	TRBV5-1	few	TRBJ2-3	CASSLGQGGGTDTQYF	TGCGCCAGCAGCCTCGGACAGGGGGGAGGCACAGATACGCAGTATTTT
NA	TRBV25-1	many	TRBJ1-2	CASSPPGHLYGYTF	TGTGCCAGCAGTCCTCCGGGACACCTCTATGGCTACACCTTC
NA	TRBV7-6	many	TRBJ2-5	CASSLAGDKAQYF	TGTGCCAGCAGCTTGGCAGGGGATAAGGCCCAGTACTTC
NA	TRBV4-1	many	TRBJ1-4	CASSQERVITEKLFF	TGCGCCAGCAGCCAAGAGAGGGTGATCACTGAAAAACTGTTTTTT
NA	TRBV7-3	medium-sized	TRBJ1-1	CASSPTGGGGTEAFF	TGTGCCAGCAGCCCGACGGGGGGTGGAGGCACTGAAGCTTTCTTT
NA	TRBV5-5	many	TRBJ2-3	CASSLTSDTQYF	TGTGCCAGCAGCTTAACTTCCGATACGCAGTATTTT
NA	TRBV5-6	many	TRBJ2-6	CASSLGGEPGANVLTF	TGTGCCAGCAGCTTGGGGGGGGAACCCGGGGCCAACGTCCTGACTTTC
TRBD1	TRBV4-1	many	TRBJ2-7	CASSQSGTGYDEQYF	TGCGCCAGCAGCCAGTCCGGGACAGGGTATGACGAGCAGTACTTC
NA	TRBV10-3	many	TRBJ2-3	CAISVDRTPDTQYF	TGTGCCATCAGTGTTGACAGGACCCCAGATACGCAGTATTTT
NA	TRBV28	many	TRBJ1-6	CASILRTGGTGNSPLHF	TGTGCCAGCATCCTCCGGACGGGGGGTACGGGGAATTCACCCCTCCACTTT
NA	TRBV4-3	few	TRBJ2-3	CASSQGGVGDTQYF	TGCGCCAGCAGCCAAGGAGGGGTGGGAGATACGCAGTATTTT
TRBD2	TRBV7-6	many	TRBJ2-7	CASSHTSGGHEQYF	TGTGCCAGCAGCCATACTAGCGGGGGACACGAGCAGTACTTC
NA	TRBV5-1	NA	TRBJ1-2	CASSPGRGGGYTF	TGCGCCAGCTCCCCGGGACGCGGGGGAGGCTACACCTTC
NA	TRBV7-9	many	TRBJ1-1	CASSTRLVTEAFF	TGTGCCAGCAGCACCAGGTTGGTCACTGAAGCTTTCTTT
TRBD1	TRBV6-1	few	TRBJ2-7	CASSPAGGAYEQYF	TGTGCCAGCAGTCCGGCAGGGGGCGCGTACGAGCAGTACTTC
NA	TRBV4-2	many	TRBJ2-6	CASRDSSFGANVLTF	TGTGCCAGCAGGGACAGCTCTTTTGGGGCCAACGTCCTGACTTTC
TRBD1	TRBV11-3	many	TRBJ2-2	CASSLGQGAGELFF	TGTGCCAGCAGCTTAGGACAGGGGGCCGGGGAGCTGTTTTTT
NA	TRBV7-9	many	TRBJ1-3	CASSSSRRRSGNTIYF	TGTGCCAGCAGCTCTAGCAGGCGACGCTCTGGAAACACCATATATTTT
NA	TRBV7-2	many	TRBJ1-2	CASSTTELPNYGYTF	TGTGCCAGCAGCACCACAGAACTTCCTAACTATGGCTACACCTTC
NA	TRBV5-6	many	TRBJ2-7	CASSGWAGGSSEQYF	TGTGCCAGCAGCGGCTGGGCAGGGGGGAGTTCCGAGCAGTACTTC
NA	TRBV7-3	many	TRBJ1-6	CASSSSGTISPLHF	TGTGCCAGCAGCTCTTCAGGGACAATTTCACCCCTCCACTTT
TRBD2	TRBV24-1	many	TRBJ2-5	CATSLAGGETQYF	TGTGCCACCAGCCTAGCGGGGGGGGAGACCCAGTACTTC
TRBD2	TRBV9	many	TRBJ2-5	CASSVVASGGQETQYF	TGTGCCAGCAGCGTAGTGGCTAGCGGGGGCCAAGAGACCCAGTACTTC
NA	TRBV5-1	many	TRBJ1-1	CASSYGLLGYTEAFF	TGCGCCAGCAGCTACGGACTCCTGGGGTACACTGAAGCTTTCTTT
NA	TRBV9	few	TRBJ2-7	CVFFFKQETAYEQYF	TGTGTTTTTTTCTTCAAGCAGGAGACGGCATACGAGCAGTACTTC
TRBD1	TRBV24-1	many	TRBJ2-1	CATSEWDRGPGNEQFF	TGTGCCACCAGTGAATGGGACAGGGGGCCGGGGAATGAGCAGTTCTTC
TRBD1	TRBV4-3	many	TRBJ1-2	CASSRGTGGFGGYTF	TGCGCCAGCAGCCGAGGGACAGGGGGCTTTGGTGGCTACACCTTC